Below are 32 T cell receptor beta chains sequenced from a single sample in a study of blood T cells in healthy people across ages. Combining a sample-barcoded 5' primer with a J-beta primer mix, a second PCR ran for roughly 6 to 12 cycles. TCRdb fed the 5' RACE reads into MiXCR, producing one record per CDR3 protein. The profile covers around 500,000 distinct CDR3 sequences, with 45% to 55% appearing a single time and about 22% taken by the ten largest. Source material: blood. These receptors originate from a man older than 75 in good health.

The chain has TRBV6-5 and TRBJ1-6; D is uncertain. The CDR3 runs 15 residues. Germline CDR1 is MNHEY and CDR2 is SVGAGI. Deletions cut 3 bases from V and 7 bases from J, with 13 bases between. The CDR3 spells CASSYEAGKNSPLHF. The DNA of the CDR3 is TGTGCCAGCAGTTATGAGGCAGGAAAGAATTCACCCCTCCACTTT.

The CDR3 region has the DNA TGCAGTGCTGAGACGGGAGTCGGGGCTTCACCCCTCCACTTT. Translated, it gives CSAETGVGASPLHF. V and J are TRBV20-1 and TRBJ1-6; TRBD1 might be the D (5 bases). Germline values: CDR1 DFQATT, CDR2 SNEGSKA (reference sequence). This CDR3 contains 14 residues. Trimming pared 5 bases from V and 9 bases from J, leaving 17 bases between.

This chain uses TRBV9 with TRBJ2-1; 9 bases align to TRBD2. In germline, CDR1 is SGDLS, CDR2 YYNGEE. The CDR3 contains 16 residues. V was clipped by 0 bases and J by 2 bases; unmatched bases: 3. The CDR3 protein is CASSVGAGGAYNEQFF. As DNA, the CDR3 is TGTGCCAGCAGCGTAGGTGCGGGAGGGGCCTACAATGAGCAGTTCTTC.

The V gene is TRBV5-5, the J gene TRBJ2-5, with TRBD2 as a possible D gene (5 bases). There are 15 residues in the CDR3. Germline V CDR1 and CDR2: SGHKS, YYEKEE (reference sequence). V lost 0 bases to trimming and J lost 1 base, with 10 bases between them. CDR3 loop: CASSLGGLLQETQYF. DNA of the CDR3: TGTGCCAGCAGCTTGGGCGGGCTCCTCCAAGAGACCCAGTACTTC.

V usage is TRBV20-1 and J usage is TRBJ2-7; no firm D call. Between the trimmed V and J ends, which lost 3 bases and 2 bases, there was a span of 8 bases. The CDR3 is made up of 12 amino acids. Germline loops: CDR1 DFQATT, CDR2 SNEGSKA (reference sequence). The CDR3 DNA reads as TGCAGTGCTAGCGCAGGCCCCTACGAGCAGTACTTC. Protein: CSASAGPYEQYF.

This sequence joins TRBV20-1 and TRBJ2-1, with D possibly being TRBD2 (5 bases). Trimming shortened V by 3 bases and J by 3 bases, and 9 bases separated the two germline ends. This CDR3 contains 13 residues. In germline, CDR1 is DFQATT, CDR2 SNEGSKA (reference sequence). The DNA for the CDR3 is TGCAGTGCTAGGGACTCCGTCTACAATGAGCAGTTCTTC. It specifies CSARDSVYNEQFF.

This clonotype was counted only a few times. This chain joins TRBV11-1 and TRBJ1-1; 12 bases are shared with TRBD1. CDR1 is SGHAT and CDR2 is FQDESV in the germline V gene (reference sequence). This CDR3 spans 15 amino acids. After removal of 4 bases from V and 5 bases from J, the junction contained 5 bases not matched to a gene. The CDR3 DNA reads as TGTGCCAGCAGCTGGGACAGGGGGCGGGAGACTGAAGCTTTCTTT. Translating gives CASSWDRGRETEAFF.

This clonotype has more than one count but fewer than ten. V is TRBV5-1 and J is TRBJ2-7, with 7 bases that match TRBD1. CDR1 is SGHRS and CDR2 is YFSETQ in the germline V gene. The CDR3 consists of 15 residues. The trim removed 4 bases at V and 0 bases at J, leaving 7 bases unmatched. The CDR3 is CASSTGQMSSYEQYF. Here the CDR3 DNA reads TGCGCCAGCAGCACGGGACAGATGAGCTCCTACGAGCAGTACTTC. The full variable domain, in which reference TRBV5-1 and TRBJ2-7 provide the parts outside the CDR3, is KAGVTQTPRYLIKTRGQQVTLSCSPISGHRSVSWYQQTPGQGLQFLFEYFSETQRNKGNFPGRFSGRQFSNSRSEMNVSTLELGDSALYLCASSTGQMSSYEQYFGPGTRLTVT.

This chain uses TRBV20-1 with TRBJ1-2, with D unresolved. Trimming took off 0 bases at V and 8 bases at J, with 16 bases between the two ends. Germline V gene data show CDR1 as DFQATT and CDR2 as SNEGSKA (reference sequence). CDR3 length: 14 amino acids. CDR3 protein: CSARDPDGISGYTF. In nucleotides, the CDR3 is TGCAGTGCTAGAGATCCGGACGGGATTAGCGGCTACACCTTC.

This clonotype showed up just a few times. CDR3 sequence reads: CSASRDRGRASGYTF. CDR3 DNA: TGCAGTGCTAGCCGGGACAGGGGGCGAGCGAGCGGCTACACCTTC. The V and J genes are TRBV20-1 and TRBJ1-2, with 12 bases matching TRBD1. The CDR3 spans 15 residues. Germline CDR1 and CDR2: DFQATT and SNEGSKA (reference sequence). V lost 3 bases and J lost 8; bases outside the gene matches: 10.

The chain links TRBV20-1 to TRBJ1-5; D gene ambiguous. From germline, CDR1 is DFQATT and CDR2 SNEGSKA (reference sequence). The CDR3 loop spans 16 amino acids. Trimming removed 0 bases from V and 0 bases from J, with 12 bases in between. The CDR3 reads CSARDRQINSNQPQHF. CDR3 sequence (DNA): TGCAGTGCTAGAGATAGGCAAATTAATAGCAATCAGCCCCAGCATTTT.

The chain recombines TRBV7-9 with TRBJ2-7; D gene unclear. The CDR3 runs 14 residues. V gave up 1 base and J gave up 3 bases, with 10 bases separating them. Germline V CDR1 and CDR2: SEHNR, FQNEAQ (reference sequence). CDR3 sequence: CASSLGTAGYEQYF. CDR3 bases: TGTGCCAGCAGCTTAGGTACAGCTGGCTACGAGCAGTACTTC.

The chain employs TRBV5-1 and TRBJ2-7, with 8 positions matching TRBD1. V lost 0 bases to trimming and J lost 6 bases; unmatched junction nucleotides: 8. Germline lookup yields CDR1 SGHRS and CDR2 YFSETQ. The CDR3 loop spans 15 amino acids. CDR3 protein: CASSLATPGTGEQYF. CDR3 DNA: TGCGCCAGCAGCTTGGCCACTCCCGGGACAGGCGAGCAGTACTTC.

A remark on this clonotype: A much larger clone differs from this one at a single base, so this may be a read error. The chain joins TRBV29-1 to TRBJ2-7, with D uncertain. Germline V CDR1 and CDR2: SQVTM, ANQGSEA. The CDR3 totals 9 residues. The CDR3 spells CSVEEAQYF. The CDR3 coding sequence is TGCAGCGTGGAAGAGGCCCAGTACTTC.

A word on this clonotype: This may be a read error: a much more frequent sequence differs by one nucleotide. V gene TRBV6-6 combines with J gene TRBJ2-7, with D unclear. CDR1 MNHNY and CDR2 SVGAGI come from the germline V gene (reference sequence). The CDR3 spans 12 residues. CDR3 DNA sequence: TGTGCCAGCAGGTACTCTGAGAGGGAGCAGTACTTC. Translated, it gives CASRYSEREQYF.

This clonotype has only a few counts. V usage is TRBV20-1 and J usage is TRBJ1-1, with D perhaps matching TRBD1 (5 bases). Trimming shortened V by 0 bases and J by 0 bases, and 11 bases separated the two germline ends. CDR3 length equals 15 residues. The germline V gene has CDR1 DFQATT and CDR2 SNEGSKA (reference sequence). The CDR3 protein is CSARDHRGMNTEAFF. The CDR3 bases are TGCAGTGCTAGAGATCATCGGGGGATGAACACTGAAGCTTTCTTT.

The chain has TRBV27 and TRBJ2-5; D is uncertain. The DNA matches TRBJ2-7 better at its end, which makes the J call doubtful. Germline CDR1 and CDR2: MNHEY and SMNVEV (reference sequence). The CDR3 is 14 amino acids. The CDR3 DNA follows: TGTGCCAGCAGTTTTATAGGTTCAACCCACGAGCAGTACTTC. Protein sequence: CASSFIGSTHEQYF.

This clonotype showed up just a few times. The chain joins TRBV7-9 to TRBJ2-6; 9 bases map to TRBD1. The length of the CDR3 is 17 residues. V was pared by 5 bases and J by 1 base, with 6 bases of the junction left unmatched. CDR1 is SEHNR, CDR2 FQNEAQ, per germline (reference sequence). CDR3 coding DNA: TGTGCCAGCAGCCAACGGGACAGGGATTCTGGGGCCAACGTCCTGACTTTC. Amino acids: CASSQRDRDSGANVLTF.

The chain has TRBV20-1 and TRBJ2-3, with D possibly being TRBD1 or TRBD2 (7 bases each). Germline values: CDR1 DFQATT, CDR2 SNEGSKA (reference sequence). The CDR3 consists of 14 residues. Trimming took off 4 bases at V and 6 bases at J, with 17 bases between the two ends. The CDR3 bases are TGCAGTGCTAATCGACAGGGAGGGACGGATACGCAGTATTTT. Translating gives CSANRQGGTDTQYF.

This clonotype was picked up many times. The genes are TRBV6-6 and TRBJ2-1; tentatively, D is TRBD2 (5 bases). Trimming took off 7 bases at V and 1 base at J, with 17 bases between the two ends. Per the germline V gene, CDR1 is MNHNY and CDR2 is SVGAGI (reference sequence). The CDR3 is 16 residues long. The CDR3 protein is CASIRQGSWSYNEQFF. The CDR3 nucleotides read TGTGCCAGCATTCGGCAAGGGAGTTGGTCCTACAATGAGCAGTTCTTC.

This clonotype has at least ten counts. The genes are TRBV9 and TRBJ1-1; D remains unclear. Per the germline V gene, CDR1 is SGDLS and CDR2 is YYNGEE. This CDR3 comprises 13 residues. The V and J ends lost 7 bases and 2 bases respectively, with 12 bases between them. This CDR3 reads CASGRGSNTEAFF. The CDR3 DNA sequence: TGTGCCAGCGGCCGCGGTTCTAACACTGAAGCTTTCTTT.

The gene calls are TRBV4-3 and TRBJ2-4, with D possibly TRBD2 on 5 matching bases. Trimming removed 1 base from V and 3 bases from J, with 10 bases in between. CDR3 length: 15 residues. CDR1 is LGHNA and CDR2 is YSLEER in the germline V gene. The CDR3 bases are TGCGCCAGCAGCCAAGGGGAGTGGGGCAAAAACATTCAGTACTTC. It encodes CASSQGEWGKNIQYF.

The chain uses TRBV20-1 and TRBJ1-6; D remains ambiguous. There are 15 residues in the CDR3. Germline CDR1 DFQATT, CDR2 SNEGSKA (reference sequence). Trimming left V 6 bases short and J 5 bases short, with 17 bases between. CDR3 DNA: TGCAGTGCGCCTCTTCCCACCCAAGATAATTCACCCCTCCACTTT. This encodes CSAPLPTQDNSPLHF.

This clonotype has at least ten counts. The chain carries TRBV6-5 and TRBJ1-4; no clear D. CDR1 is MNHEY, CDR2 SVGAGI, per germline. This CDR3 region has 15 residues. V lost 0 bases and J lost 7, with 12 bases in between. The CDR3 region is CASSYSAGGFEKLFF. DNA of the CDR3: TGTGCCAGCAGTTACTCGGCAGGAGGATTTGAAAAACTGTTTTTT.

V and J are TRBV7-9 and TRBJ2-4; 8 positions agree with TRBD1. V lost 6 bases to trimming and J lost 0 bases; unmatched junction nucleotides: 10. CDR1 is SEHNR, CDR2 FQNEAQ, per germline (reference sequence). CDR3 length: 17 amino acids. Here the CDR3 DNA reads TGTGCCAGCAGTTCAGGCGGACAGGGAGTAGCCAAAAACATTCAGTACTTC. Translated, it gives CASSSGGQGVAKNIQYF. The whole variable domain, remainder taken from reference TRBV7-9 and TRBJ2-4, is DTGVSQNPRHKITKRGQNVTFRCDPISEHNRLYWYRQTLGQGPEFLTYFQNEAQLEKSRLLSDRFSAERPKGSFSTLEIQRTEQGDSAMYLCASSSGGQGVAKNIQYFGAGTRLSVL.

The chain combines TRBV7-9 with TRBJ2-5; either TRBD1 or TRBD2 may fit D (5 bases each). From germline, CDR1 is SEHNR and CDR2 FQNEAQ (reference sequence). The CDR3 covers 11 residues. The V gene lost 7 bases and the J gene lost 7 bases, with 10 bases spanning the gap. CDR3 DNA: TGTGCCAGCATGGGGGAGATGACCCAGTACTTC. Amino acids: CASMGEMTQYF.

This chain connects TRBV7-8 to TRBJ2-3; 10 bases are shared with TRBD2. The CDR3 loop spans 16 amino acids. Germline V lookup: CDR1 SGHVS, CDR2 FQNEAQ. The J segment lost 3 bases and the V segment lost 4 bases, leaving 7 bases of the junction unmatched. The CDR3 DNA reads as TGTGCCAGCAGCTCCTGGGGTAGCGGGAGGACAGATACGCAGTATTTT. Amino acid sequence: CASSSWGSGRTDTQYF.

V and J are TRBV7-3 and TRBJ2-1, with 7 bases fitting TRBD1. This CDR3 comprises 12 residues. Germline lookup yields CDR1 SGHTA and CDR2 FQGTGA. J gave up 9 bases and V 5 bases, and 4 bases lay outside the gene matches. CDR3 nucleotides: TGTGCCAGCAGCCCGGGACAGTCTGAGCAGTTCTTC. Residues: CASSPGQSEQFF.

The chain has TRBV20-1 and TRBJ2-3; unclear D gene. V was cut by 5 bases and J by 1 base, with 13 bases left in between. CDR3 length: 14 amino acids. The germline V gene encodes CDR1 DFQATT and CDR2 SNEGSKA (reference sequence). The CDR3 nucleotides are TGCAGTGCTTCTTCCCCGAGAGGCACAGATACGCAGTATTTT. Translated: CSASSPRGTDTQYF.

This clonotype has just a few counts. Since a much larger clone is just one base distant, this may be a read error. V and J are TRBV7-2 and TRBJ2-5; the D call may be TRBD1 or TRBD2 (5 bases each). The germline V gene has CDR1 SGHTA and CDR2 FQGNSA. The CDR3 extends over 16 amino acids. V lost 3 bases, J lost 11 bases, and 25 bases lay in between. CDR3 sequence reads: CASSFQLQGVPNEQYF. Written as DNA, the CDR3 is TGTGCCAGCAGCTTTCAACTTCAGGGAGTTCCCAATGAGCAGTACTTC. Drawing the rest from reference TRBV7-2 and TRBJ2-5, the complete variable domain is GAGVSQSPSNKVTEKGKDVELRCDPISGHTALYWYRQSLGQGLEFLIYFQGNSAPDKSGLPSDRFSAERTGGSVSTLTIQRTQQEDSAVYLCASSFQLQGVPNEQYFGPGTRLLVL.

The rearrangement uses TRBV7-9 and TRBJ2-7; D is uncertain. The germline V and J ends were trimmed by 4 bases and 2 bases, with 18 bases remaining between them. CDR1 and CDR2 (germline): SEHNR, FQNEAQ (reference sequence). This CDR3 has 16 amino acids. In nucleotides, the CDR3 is TGTGCCAGCAGCTCGACGGACCAGTTTAGACCCTACGAGCAGTACTTC. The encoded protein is CASSSTDQFRPYEQYF.

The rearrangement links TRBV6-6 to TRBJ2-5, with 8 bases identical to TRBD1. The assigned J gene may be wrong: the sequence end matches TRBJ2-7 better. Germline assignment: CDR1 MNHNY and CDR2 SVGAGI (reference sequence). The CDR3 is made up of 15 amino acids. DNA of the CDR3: TGTGCCAGCAAGGAGGAGAGGACAGGGTGGTACGAGCAGTACTTC. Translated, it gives CASKEERTGWYEQYF.